This TCR beta chain was captured in a study of low-dose radiotherapy and immunotherapy resistance in tumors (dated by TCRdb to the early 2020s). With respect to the entire study: Cohort 1 received 0.5 Gy per fraction every 2 weeks, with a prescribed total PTV dose of 6.5 Gy. Nivolumab and ipilimumab were both given intravenously, with nivolumab at a 240 mg flat dose every two weeks and ipilimumab at 1 mg/kg every six weeks. Cyclophosphamide 200 mg/m2 was given intravenously every two weeks, one day before each radiation and immunotherapy administration. Starting on cycle 1 day 1, patients took 300 mg of aspirin by mouth once daily for four cycles. Eight patients were included in the translational analysis, namely three from the first dose cohort plus the first five from the second dose cohort. No randomization into treatment groups was done for the people taking part in the trial. For Cohort 2, the dose was 1 Gy per fraction given every two weeks, adding up to 13 Gy in total across 26 weeks.

Note on this clonotype: Its antigen has not been determined. With a far larger clone one base away, a read error is the likely cause.

There are 18 amino acids in the CDR3, from cysteine to phenylalanine inclusive. The sequence is cut down to CDR3 DNA, 54 bases in frame from base 1. Trimming removed 10 bases from V and 5 bases from J, leaving 30 bases between the germline ends. Taken from the germline V gene, the CDR1 and CDR2 loops are SNHLY and FYNNEI. This specimen's time point label, per the study, means: after trial treatment. Interpreted using the paper, the treatment or condition label stands for: LDRT plus nivolumab, ipilimumab, low-dose cyclophosphamide and aspirin (RACIN trial). The donors came from RACIN, which was a single-arm phase I dose-escalation trial that paired nivolumab and ipilimumab with aspirin, low-dose cyclophosphamide and low-dose radiotherapy. Patients with advanced, TIL-negative solid tumors were considered eligible. Reads for this sample came from an Illumina HiSeq 2500. First-strand cDNA was synthesized with Superscript III and a set of TRAV- and TRBV-specific primers, covering both TCRalpha and TCRbeta chains. TCRs were amplified with Phusion for roughly 20 PCR cycles using a constant-region primer together with the adapter attached to the V primers. The isolated mRNA was amplified using the MessageAmp II aRNA Amplification Kit, with in vitro transcription performed for about 15 hours at 37 degrees C. mRNA for TCR sequencing was isolated with the Dynabeads mRNA DIRECT Purification Kit. Indexed Illumina adapters were added in a second Phusion PCR of around 27 cycles, and the PCR products were purified with AMPure XP beads. The study's processing was this. Custom Perl scripts were used to pool TCR sequences that encoded the same protein, to remove out-of-frame sequences, and to calculate the abundance of each clonotype. The analysis excluded TCR sequences that were supported by just one read. Repertoire metrics included Shannon entropy, Gini index, clonality, richness, and frequency of TCRs shared between repertoires. TCRdb reran the public reads through fastp at Q25 and MiXCR, keeping productive beta chains. Every distinct CDR3 protein forms one entry, paired with its most common genes and DNA. Here the V and J calls rest on TCRdb's processing, not on the authors' analysis. A total of almost 45,000 distinct CDR3 sequences appear in this sample, under 30% of them only once. The biggest ten clones account for over 9.5% of the sample.

The sequencing used PBMCs, collected after low-dose radiotherapy plus immunotherapy. The V and J genes are TRBV2 and TRBJ2-1; TRBD2 is a weak D gene call, 5 bases matching. This TCR derives from a male donor with prostate cancer. At the DNA level, the sequence is TGTGCCAACAGATCGTTTAGGACTCGGGCTGGGTTCCACAATGAGCAGTTCTTC. This sequence encodes CANRSFRTRAGFHNEQFF.